This T cell receptor beta chain was sequenced for a study of molecular identifiers for immune sequencing clone quantification. As for the study in general: Replicates split RNA from roughly 18,000 or 92,000 naive CD8 cells five ways, and the researchers sequenced four portions.

Bulk TCR libraries were made with methods that had been previously described and with listed TCR primers. Each CDR3 protein gets one entry after TCRdb re-called the PCR reads with MiXCR. The repertoire holds some 94,000 distinct CDR3 sequences, with about 23% as singletons. The CDR3 runs to 14 residues. V gave up 10 bases and J gave up 2 bases; unmatched junction bases: 9. Remarks on this clonotype: The antigen is undetermined.

The CD8+CD4-CCR7+CD45RA+ phenotype defined the sorted naive CD8 T cells. Study-level results: Clones above 20 RNA copies contained over 98% of effector molecules but under 1% of naive ones.

Material for sequencing was naive CD8+ T cells from blood, with Jurkat cell RNA spiked in. The subset was: FACS-sorted CD8+CD4-CCR7+CD45RA+ naive T cells. The source of this sequence is a human donor in good health. Some libraries in this study had Jurkat cell RNA spiked in. The rearrangement links TRBV12-3 or TRBV12-4 to TRBJ1-1; 8 bases align to TRBD1. CDR3 loop: CATETGASNTEAFF. The DNA for the CDR3 is TGTGCCACCGAGACAGGGGCCTCAAACACTGAAGCTTTCTTT.